This T cell receptor beta chain is from a study of T-cell memory formation after mild COVID-19. TCRdb reanalysed the 5' RACE reads using MiXCR and keeps one entry per CDR3 protein. The sample includes 470,000 or so distinct CDR3 sequences, roughly 17% seen only once; the top ten take around a fifth. This clonotype has a handful of counts. CDR3 length: 14 residues. Germline CDR1 is MNHEY and CDR2 is SVGAGI. Unmatched junction bases numbered 2, after V lost 4 bases and J lost 5 bases. The rearrangement joins TRBV6-5 to TRBJ1-6; 7 bases map to TRBD1. Input material: PBMCs or a T cell subset sorted from them (not recorded which). The clonotype was recovered from a man younger than 30 who had mild COVID-19 (a few samples of this study predate the infection). Cell type and time point are not known. The chain's CDR3 is CASSSGGNNSPLHF. The CDR3 DNA reads as TGTGCCAGCAGTTCAGGGGGAAATAATTCACCCCTCCACTTT.